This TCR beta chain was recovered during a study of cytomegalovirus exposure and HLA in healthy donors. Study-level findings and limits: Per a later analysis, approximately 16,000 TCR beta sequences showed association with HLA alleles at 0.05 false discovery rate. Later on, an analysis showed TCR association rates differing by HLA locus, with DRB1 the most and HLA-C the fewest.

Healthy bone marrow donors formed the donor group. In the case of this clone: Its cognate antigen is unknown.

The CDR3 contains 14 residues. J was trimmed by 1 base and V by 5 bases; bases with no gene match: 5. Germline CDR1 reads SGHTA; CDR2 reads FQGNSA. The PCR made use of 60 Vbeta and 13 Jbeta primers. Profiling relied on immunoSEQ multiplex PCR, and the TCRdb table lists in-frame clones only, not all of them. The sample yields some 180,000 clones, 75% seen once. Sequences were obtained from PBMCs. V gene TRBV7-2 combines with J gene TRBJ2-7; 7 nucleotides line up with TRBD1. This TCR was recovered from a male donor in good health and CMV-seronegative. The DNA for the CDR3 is TGTGCCAGCAGCCCGAGGGACAGTTCCTACGAGCAGTACTTC. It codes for CASSPRDSSYEQYF.